Below, 14 T cell receptor beta chains from the same sample are listed, as sequenced in a study of CD4 T cells in relation to SARS-CoV-2 and coronaviruses. Antigens of these TCRs are unknown. Produced via immunoSEQ multiplex PCR; TCRdb's table is partial and in-frame only. The sample lists 15,000 to 19,000 clones; under 85% were seen once. CD4+ T cells from unexposed donors were obtained before the COVID-19 pandemic (2011-2018). After about ten days of culture, CD4+ T cells were isolated. The sequencing input was CD4+ T cells from PBMCs, cultured in vitro. The origin of the receptors is a human donor in good health.

The CDR3 nucleotides read TGTGCCACCAGTGACCCCGGGACAGGGAGCTCTCAGCCCCAGCATTTT. Its protein is CATSDPGTGSSQPQHF. The chain uses TRBV24-1 and TRBJ1-5, with 9 positions matching TRBD1. With V trimmed by 4 bases and J by 6 bases, 9 bases remained unmatched. CDR1 and CDR2 (germline): KGHDR, SFDVKD. The CDR3 has 16 amino acids.

J is TRBJ2-6 and V is TRBV24-1; tentatively, D is TRBD1 (5 bases). The CDR3 loop spans 19 amino acids. Trimming took 6 bases from V and 2 from J, leaving 22 bases between them. Germline-derived CDR1 and CDR2 are KGHDR and SFDVKD. The CDR3 is CATSTQRTTGPPGANVLTF. The CDR3 DNA follows: TGTGCCACCAGTACCCAACGAACCACAGGTCCCCCTGGGGCCAACGTCCTGACTTTC.

This clone has a handful of counts. This rearrangement joins TRBV5-1 to TRBJ2-3; no firm D call. The germline V and J ends were trimmed by 4 bases and 2 bases, with 11 bases remaining between them. This CDR3 spans 14 amino acids. Germline assignment: CDR1 SGHRS and CDR2 YFSETQ. This CDR3 reads CASSINSYTDTQYF. DNA of the CDR3: TGCGCCAGCAGCATTAACAGTTACACAGATACGCAGTATTTT.

The chain joins TRBV19 to TRBJ1-2; TRBD1 is a possible D gene (5 bases). V lost 8 bases and J 8 bases, leaving 24 bases between the germline ends. Germline V gene sequence: CDR1 LNHDA, CDR2 SQIVND (reference sequence). The CDR3 length is 15 residues. The CDR3 DNA reads TGTGCCAGTTTCCAGGGCGCCAATTCCCTCGGGGGCTACACCTTC. Translating it yields CASFQGANSLGGYTF.

This clone was counted a single time. This CDR3 is CASQSGTGFIEQFF. The CDR3 DNA reads TGTGCCAGTCAATCCGGGACAGGGTTTATTGAGCAGTTCTTC. This rearrangement joins TRBV27 to TRBJ2-1; TRBD1 aligns across 9 bases. Germline CDR1 is MNHEY and CDR2 is SMNVEV (reference sequence). The V and J ends lost 9 bases and 9 bases, in that order; junction bases with no gene match: 12. CDR3 size: 14 residues.

This clone was picked up a small number of times. This chain links TRBV7-3 with TRBJ2-2; 9 bases fit TRBD2. The CDR3 contains 17 residues. Germline CDR1 reads SGHTA; CDR2 reads FQGTGA. V lost 5 bases and J lost 3; bases outside the gene matches: 10. Here the CDR3 reads CASSPRLAGVDTGELFF. The DNA for the CDR3 is TGTGCCAGCAGCCCCAGATTAGCGGGAGTCGACACCGGGGAGCTGTTTTTT.

This clone has a single count. The V and J genes are TRBV24-1 and TRBJ2-1; 14 bases are a match to TRBD2. Trimming removed 12 bases from V and 1 base from J; junction bases left unmatched: 7. The CDR3 runs 16 residues. Germline CDR1 KGHDR, CDR2 SFDVKD. CDR3 in amino acids: CAVGTSGRMSYNEQFF. DNA of the CDR3: TGTGCCGTCGGGACTAGCGGGAGAATGTCCTACAATGAGCAGTTCTTC.

The CDR3 protein is CASSPGLAGDNEQFF. Written as DNA, the CDR3 is TGCGCCAGCAGCCCGGGACTAGCGGGAGACAATGAGCAGTTCTTC. The V call is TRBV5-1, the J call TRBJ2-1; 14 bases agree with TRBD2. V trimming: 4 bases; J trimming: 5 bases; junction bases outside the gene matches: 2. Germline V lookup: CDR1 SGHRS, CDR2 YFSETQ. This CDR3 region has 15 residues.

The genes are TRBV3-1 (or the pseudogene TRBV3-2) and TRBJ2-2, with a weak D call TRBD2 (6 bases). Between the trimmed V and J ends, which lost 4 bases and 3 bases, there was a span of 6 bases. The CDR3 runs 13 residues. Germline V gene sequence: CDR1 LGHDT, CDR2 YNNKEL (reference sequence). CDR3 in DNA: TGTGCCAGCAGCCGGGGGGACACCGGGGAGCTGTTTTTT. The encoded protein is CASSRGDTGELFF.

V gene TRBV7-3 combines with J gene TRBJ2-4; 8 positions agree with TRBD1. The V gene's germline CDR1 is SGHTA and CDR2 FQGTGA. Trimming removed 2 bases from V and 1 base from J; junction bases left unmatched: 1. This CDR3 spans 15 amino acids. Here the CDR3 DNA reads TGTGCCAGCAGCTTAGACAGGGGCGCCAAAAACATTCAGTACTTC. Its translation: CASSLDRGAKNIQYF.

V and J are TRBV7-3 and TRBJ2-1; the match to TRBD2 covers 9 bases. This CDR3 has 15 amino acids. J was trimmed by 8 bases and V by 4 bases; bases with no gene match: 9. Germline V gives CDR1 SGHTA, CDR2 FQGTGA. The CDR3 DNA sequence: TGTGCCAGCAGCTCCTCTGGCGGGAGGGCCGATGAGCAGTTCTTC. Its translation: CASSSSGGRADEQFF.

V is TRBV9 and J is TRBJ2-1; no clear D gene. The CDR3 extends over 13 amino acids. The germline CDR1 and CDR2 sequences are SGDLS and YYNGEE. The V end lost 0 bases, the J end lost 3 bases, and 4 bases lay between the germline ends. The CDR3 DNA follows: TGTGCCAGCAGCGTAGGTTTCTACAATGAGCAGTTCTTC. It codes for CASSVGFYNEQFF.

CDR3 protein: CASSIFESLTALSYNEQFF. DNA for the CDR3: TGTGCCAGTAGTATATTCGAATCCCTGACAGCCCTCTCCTACAATGAGCAGTTCTTC. The chain links TRBV19 to TRBJ2-1, with D perhaps TRBD1 (5 bases). The CDR3 extends over 19 amino acids. Deletions cut 2 bases from V and 0 bases from J, with 20 bases between. CDR1 is LNHDA, CDR2 SQIVND, per germline (reference sequence).

V usage is TRBV15 and J usage is TRBJ1-1; D gene uncertain. Germline V gene lookup returns CDR1 LNHNV and CDR2 YYDKDF (reference sequence). Trimming cost V 9 bases and J 3 bases, with 14 bases left between them. The CDR3 is made up of 13 amino acids. The CDR3 loop is CATRYRPDTEAFF. The CDR3 region has the DNA TGTGCCACGCGGTACAGACCCGACACTGAAGCTTTCTTT.